The clone carrying this T cell receptor beta chain occurred many times. The data stem from a study of regulatory T cells in long-lasting Graves disease. Germline V gene data show CDR1 as DFQATT and CDR2 as SNEGSKA (reference sequence). V was clipped by 0 bases and J by 7 bases, with 18 bases between them. This CDR3 contains 15 residues. iRepertoire HTBI primers and Arm-PCR of CDR3 regions built TCR beta libraries. TCRdb called the multiplex PCR reads again in MiXCR, with one record for every CDR3 protein. The profile shows some 240,000 distinct CDR3 sequences, around a fifth of them singletons. Time point denoted: newly diagnosed GD, antithyroid drugs for less than 3 months. Isolated PBMC RNA provided the starting material for the TCR library. The data also belong to a second study, concerning T cells in Graves' hyperthyroidism and ophthalmopathy.

The source is a woman under 40 with Graves disease. Specimen: peripheral blood mononuclear cells (PBMCs), collected at new diagnosis, from a patient treated with antithyroid drugs. V usage is TRBV20-1 and J usage is TRBJ1-2, with D maybe TRBD1 (5 bases). CDR3 residues: CSARDGARQGSGYTF. In nucleotides, the CDR3 is TGCAGTGCTAGAGATGGTGCTAGGCAGGGATCTGGCTACACCTTC.